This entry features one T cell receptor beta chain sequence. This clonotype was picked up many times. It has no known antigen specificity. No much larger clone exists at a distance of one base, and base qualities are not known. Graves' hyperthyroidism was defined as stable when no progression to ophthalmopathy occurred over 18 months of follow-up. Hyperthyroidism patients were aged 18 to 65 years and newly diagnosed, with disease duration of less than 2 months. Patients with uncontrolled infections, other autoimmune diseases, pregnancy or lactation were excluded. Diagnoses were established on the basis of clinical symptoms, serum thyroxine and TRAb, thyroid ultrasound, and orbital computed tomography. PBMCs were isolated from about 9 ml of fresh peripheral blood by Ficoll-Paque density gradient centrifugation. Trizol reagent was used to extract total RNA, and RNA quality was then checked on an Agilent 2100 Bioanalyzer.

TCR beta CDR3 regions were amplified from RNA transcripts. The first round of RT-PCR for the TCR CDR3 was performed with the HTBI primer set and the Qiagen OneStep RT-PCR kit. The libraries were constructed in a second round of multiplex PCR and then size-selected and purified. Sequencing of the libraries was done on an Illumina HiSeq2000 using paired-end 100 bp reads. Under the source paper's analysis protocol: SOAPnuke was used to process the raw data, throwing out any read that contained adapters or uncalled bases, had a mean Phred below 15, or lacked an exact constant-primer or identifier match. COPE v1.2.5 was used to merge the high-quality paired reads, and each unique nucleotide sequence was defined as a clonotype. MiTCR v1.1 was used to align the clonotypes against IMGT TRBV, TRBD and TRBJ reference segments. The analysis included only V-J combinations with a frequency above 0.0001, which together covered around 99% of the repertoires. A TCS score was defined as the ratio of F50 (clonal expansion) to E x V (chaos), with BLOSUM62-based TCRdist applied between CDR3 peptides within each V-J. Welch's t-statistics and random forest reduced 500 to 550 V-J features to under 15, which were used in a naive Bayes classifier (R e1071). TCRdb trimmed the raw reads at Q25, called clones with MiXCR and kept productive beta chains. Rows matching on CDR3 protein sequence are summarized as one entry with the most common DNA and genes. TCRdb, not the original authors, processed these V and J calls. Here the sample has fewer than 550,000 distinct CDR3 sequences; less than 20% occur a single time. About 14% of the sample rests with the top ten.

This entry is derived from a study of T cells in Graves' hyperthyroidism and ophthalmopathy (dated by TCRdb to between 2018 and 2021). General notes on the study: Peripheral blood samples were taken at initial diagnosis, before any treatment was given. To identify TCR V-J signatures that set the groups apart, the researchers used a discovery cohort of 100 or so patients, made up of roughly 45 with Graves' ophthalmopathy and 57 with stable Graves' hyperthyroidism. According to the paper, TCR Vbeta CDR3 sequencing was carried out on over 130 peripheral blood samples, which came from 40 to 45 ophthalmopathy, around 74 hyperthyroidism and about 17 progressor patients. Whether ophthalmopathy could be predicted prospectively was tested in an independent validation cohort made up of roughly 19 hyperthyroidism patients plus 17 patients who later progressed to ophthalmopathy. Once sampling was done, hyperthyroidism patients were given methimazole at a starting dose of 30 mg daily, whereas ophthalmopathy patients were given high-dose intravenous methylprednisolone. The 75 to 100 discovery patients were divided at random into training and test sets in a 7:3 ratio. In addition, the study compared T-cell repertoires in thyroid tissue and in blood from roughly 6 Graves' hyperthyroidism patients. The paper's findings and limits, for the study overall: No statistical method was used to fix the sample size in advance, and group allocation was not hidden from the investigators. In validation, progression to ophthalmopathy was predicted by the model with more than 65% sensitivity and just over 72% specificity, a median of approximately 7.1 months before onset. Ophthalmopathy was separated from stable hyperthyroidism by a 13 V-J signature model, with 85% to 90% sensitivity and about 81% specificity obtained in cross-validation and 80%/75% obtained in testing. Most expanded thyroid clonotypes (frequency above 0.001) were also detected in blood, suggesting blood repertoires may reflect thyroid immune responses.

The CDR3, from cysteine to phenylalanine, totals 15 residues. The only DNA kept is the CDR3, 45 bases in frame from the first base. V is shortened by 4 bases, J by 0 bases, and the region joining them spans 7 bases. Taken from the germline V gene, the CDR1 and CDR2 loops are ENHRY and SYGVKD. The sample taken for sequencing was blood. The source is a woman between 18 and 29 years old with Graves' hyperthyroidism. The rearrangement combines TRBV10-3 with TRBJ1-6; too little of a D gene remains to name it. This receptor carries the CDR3 CAISGGDSYNSPLHF. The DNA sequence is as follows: TGTGCCATCAGTGGCGGGGACTCCTATAATTCACCCCTCCACTTT.